Below are 28 T cell receptor beta chains sequenced from a single sample in a study of shared clonotypes between healthy human individuals. CD8 cells classed as naive were CD45RO-negative and positively selected for CCR7, excluding terminally differentiated effector memory CD45RA+ cells. Measured with immunoSEQ multiplex PCR; TCRdb has only the in-frame clones, and not every one. The table shows around 1.9 million clones, with roughly 93% occurring only once. The sample consisted of naive CD8+ T cells from PBMCs. The receptors shown here come from a man aged 18 to 30 in good health. Some clones in this sample may be carry-over from other donors' samples.

Notes on this clone: This sample also contains other DNA sequences that code for the same CDR3. The J gene is TRBJ2-7, the V gene TRBV9, with TRBD2 matching 7 bases. The CDR3 totals 13 residues. Per germline, CDR1 SGDLS and CDR2 YYNGEE. The V gene end was trimmed by 2 bases and the J gene end by 5 bases; junction bases not matched to a gene: 4. CDR3 DNA: TGTGCCAGCAGCGTTTCGGGAGGAGACGAGCAGTACTTC. This encodes CASSVSGGDEQYF. Supplemented by reference TRBV9 and TRBJ2-7, the full variable domain reads DSGVTQTPKHLITATGQRVTLRCSPRSGDLSVYWYQQSLDQGLQFLIQYYNGEERAKGNILERFSAQQFPDLHSELNLSSLELGDSALYFCASSVSGGDEQYFGPGTRLTVT.

The chain employs TRBV19 and TRBJ1-2; D unclear. Germline V gene data show CDR1 as LNHDA and CDR2 as SQIVND (reference sequence). The V end lost 5 bases, the J end lost 7 bases, and 11 bases lay between the germline ends. The CDR3 is 12 residues long. The DNA for the CDR3 is TGTGCCAGTAGTGGCTTGGGATCTGGCTACACCTTC. Translation gives CASSGLGSGYTF. The full variable domain, completed using reference TRBV19 and TRBJ1-2, is DGGITQSPKYLFRKEGQNVTLSCEQNLNHDAMYWYRQDPGQGLRLIYYSQIVNDFQKGDIAEGYSVSREKKESFPLTVTSAQKNPTAFYLCASSGLGSGYTFGSGTRLTVV.

In its sample, this clone was seen once. The gene calls are TRBV2 and TRBJ2-3, with 9 bases identical to TRBD2. V shed 3 bases and J 4 bases; nucleotides not matched to a gene: 14. CDR3 size: 18 residues. CDR1 SNHLY and CDR2 FYNNEI come from the germline V gene. In DNA form, the CDR3 reads TGTGCCAGCAGTGATGTAGCGGGAGAGAGAGGCTTATCAGATACGCAGTATTTT. It encodes CASSDVAGERGLSDTQYF.

About this clone itself: Other DNA sequences in this sample translate to the same CDR3. The chain links TRBV19 to TRBJ1-1; D possibly corresponds to TRBD1 (6 bases). This CDR3 has 13 residues. The germline V gene has CDR1 LNHDA and CDR2 SQIVND (reference sequence). V lost 6 bases to trimming and J lost 4 bases, with 12 bases between them. The CDR3 DNA reads TGTGCCAGTAGCAATACAGGGTCCACTGAAGCTTTCTTT. Residues: CASSNTGSTEAFF. The whole variable domain, remainder taken from reference TRBV19 and TRBJ1-1, is DGGITQSPKYLFRKEGQNVTLSCEQNLNHDAMYWYRQDPGQGLRLIYYSQIVNDFQKGDIAEGYSVSREKKESFPLTVTSAQKNPTAFYLCASSNTGSTEAFFGQGTRLTVV.

This clone showed up just once. The chain has TRBV27 and TRBJ2-2; D unresolved. In germline, CDR1 is MNHEY, CDR2 SMNVEV (reference sequence). V dropped 3 bases and J dropped 0 bases, with 14 bases sitting between them. The length of the CDR3 is 17 residues. This chain's CDR3 is CASSLAVGWANTGELFF. Here the CDR3 DNA reads TGTGCCAGCAGTTTGGCTGTGGGGTGGGCGAACACCGGGGAGCTGTTTTTT.

The chain combines TRBV4-1 with TRBJ1-4, with unresolved D. From germline, CDR1 is MGHRA and CDR2 YSYEKL. This CDR3 region has 14 residues. V dropped 2 bases and J dropped 6 bases, with 10 bases sitting between them. CDR3 region: CASSQTVGDEKLFF. In nucleotides, the CDR3 is TGCGCCAGCAGCCAAACGGTCGGGGATGAAAAACTGTTTTTT.

The chain links TRBV28 to TRBJ2-5; 8 bases fit TRBD2. Per the germline V gene, CDR1 is MDHEN and CDR2 is SYDVKM. J gave up 4 bases and V 4 bases, and 8 bases lay outside the gene matches. This CDR3 contains 15 residues. CDR3 sequence (DNA): TGTGCCAGCAGTTGGGGACTAGATTTGGGAGAGACCCAGTACTTC. Encoded protein: CASSWGLDLGETQYF.

The rearrangement links TRBV2 to TRBJ2-7, with D possibly matching TRBD2 (5 bases). Germline CDR1 is SNHLY and CDR2 is FYNNEI. This CDR3 contains 14 residues. Trimming took off 7 bases at V and 2 bases at J, with 15 bases between the two ends. The CDR3 loop is CASISRDPTYEQYF. The CDR3, as DNA: TGTGCCAGCATTAGCCGGGATCCTACCTACGAGCAGTACTTC.

In its sample, this clone was seen once. The gene calls are TRBV4-1 and TRBJ2-2; the match to TRBD1 covers 8 bases. With 4 bases clipped from V and 0 bases from J, the junction kept 1 base outside the gene matches. Germline V gene sequence: CDR1 MGHRA, CDR2 YSYEKL. CDR3 length: 15 amino acids. The CDR3, as DNA: TGCGCCAGCAGCCCGACAGGGGCGAACACCGGGGAGCTGTTTTTT. Translation: CASSPTGANTGELFF.

The chain is built from TRBV27 and TRBJ2-7; D gene ambiguous. The V and J ends lost 2 bases and 4 bases respectively, with 18 bases between them. CDR1 MNHEY and CDR2 SMNVEV come from the germline V gene (reference sequence). CDR3 size: 16 residues. CDR3 bases: TGTGCCAGCAGTTTAATCCCTTTTGGTAGCAGTTACGAGCAGTACTTC. Encoded protein: CASSLIPFGSSYEQYF.

The CDR3 sequence: CASSLGQPTNPNYGYTF. The CDR3 DNA follows: TGTGCCAGCAGCTTAGGACAGCCTACTAATCCTAACTATGGCTACACCTTC. The chain combines TRBV11-2 with TRBJ1-2; perhaps TRBD1 as D (5 bases). V dropped 1 base and J dropped 0 bases, with 15 bases sitting between them. The CDR3 has 17 residues. Germline loops: CDR1 SGHAT, CDR2 FQNNGV.

The chain uses TRBV6-1 and TRBJ2-7; TRBD2 matches at 7 bases. The CDR3 has 14 residues. The germline gives CDR1 MNHNS, CDR2 SASEGT. V shed 4 bases and J 3 bases; nucleotides not matched to a gene: 6. The CDR3 sequence: CASSVSGGLYEQYF. Written as DNA, the CDR3 is TGTGCCAGCAGTGTCTCGGGGGGTCTCTACGAGCAGTACTTC.

A note on this clone: The sample has other DNA sequences that encode this CDR3 too. The chain recombines TRBV6-5 with TRBJ2-7; perhaps D is TRBD1 or TRBD2 (5 bases each). This CDR3 has 14 residues. Germline loops: CDR1 MNHEY, CDR2 SVGAGI. V dropped 3 bases and J dropped 2 bases, with 11 bases sitting between them. The CDR3 spells CASSYGGRTYEQYF. The CDR3 DNA is TGTGCCAGCAGTTATGGGGGACGCACCTACGAGCAGTACTTC.

V usage is TRBV5-6 and J usage is TRBJ1-1; 10 nucleotides align to TRBD1. The germline V gene encodes CDR1 SGHDT and CDR2 YYEEEE. This CDR3 spans 14 amino acids. J was trimmed by 5 bases and V by 4 bases; bases with no gene match: 5. The CDR3 DNA reads as TGTGCCAGCAGCCCCGGGACAGGGGTAACTGAAGCTTTCTTT. Its protein is CASSPGTGVTEAFF.

This rearrangement joins TRBV6-5 to TRBJ2-3; a possible D gene is TRBD2 (6 bases). Germline lookup yields CDR1 MNHEY and CDR2 SVGAGI. V gave up 5 bases and J gave up 5 bases, with 17 bases separating them. There are 15 residues in the CDR3. Here the CDR3 reads CASSPSAFRGDTQYF. The CDR3 DNA follows: TGTGCCAGCAGTCCTAGCGCCTTTAGGGGAGATACGCAGTATTTT.

The V call is TRBV7-9, the J call TRBJ1-2, with D possibly TRBD1 on 5 matching bases. Between the trimmed V and J ends, which lost 5 bases and 4 bases, there was a span of 17 bases. The germline V gene has CDR1 SEHNR and CDR2 FQNEAQ (reference sequence). The CDR3 contains 15 residues. The CDR3 coding sequence is TGTGCCAGCAGCCTATGGGACCCGAGAAGCTATGGCTACACCTTC. Translated, it gives CASSLWDPRSYGYTF.

The V gene is TRBV25-1, the J gene TRBJ1-4; 7 bases align to TRBD1. Germline CDR1 is MGHDK and CDR2 is SYGVNS. This CDR3 contains 17 residues. Losses at the gene ends were 0 bases for V and 5 bases for J; bases not matched to a gene: 9. The CDR3 DNA reads as TGTGCCAGCAGTGAATATCCCCGGGACAGCGGAAATGAAAAACTGTTTTTT. Protein: CASSEYPRDSGNEKLFF.

The J gene is TRBJ2-5, the V gene TRBV5-6; 9 bases align to TRBD2. Germline loops: CDR1 SGHDT, CDR2 YYEEEE. With V trimmed by 0 bases and J by 5 bases, 8 bases remained unmatched. The length of the CDR3 is 16 residues. The CDR3 bases are TGTGCCAGCAGCTTGGAGGGTAGCGGGAGATGGGAGACCCAGTACTTC. Its translation: CASSLEGSGRWETQYF.

V is TRBV7-9 and J is TRBJ2-1, with 10 bases fitting TRBD1. The CDR3 is 17 residues long. Germline V CDR1 and CDR2: SEHNR, FQNEAQ (reference sequence). V shed 2 bases, J shed 5 bases, and the junction held 9 bases outside the gene matches. CDR3 in DNA: TGTGCCAGCAGCTTACCGACAGGGGGCGTTGGTGACAATGAGCAGTTCTTC. Protein product: CASSLPTGGVGDNEQFF.

The chain employs TRBV5-1 and TRBJ2-7; a weak D match, TRBD1 (5 bases). Trimming cost V 5 bases and J 3 bases, with 18 bases left between them. CDR1 is SGHRS and CDR2 is YFSETQ in the germline V gene. The CDR3 totals 15 residues. Here the CDR3 reads CASRLKTAPNYEQYF. Written as DNA, the CDR3 is TGCGCCAGCAGACTGAAGACAGCGCCCAACTACGAGCAGTACTTC. Based on the CDR3 plus reference TRBV5-1 and TRBJ2-7, the full variable domain is KAGVTQTPRYLIKTRGQQVTLSCSPISGHRSVSWYQQTPGQGLQFLFEYFSETQRNKGNFPGRFSGRQFSNSRSEMNVSTLELGDSALYLCASRLKTAPNYEQYFGPGTRLTVT.

The J gene is TRBJ1-2, the V gene TRBV4-2, with D hard to call. V lost 0 bases and J lost 4, with 12 bases in between. From germline, CDR1 is LGHNA and CDR2 YNFKEQ. The CDR3 is 15 amino acids. The DNA of the CDR3 is TGTGCCAGCAGCCAAGATCGGGGAGAATCCTATGGCTACACCTTC. Its protein product is CASSQDRGESYGYTF.

This rearrangement joins TRBV2 to TRBJ2-1; D possibly corresponds to TRBD2 (6 bases). The germline gives CDR1 SNHLY, CDR2 FYNNEI. This CDR3 is built from 14 residues. The V and J ends lost 5 bases and 4 bases respectively, with 12 bases between them. The CDR3 DNA sequence: TGTGCCAGCAGTCCCGGGACTTTTTACAATGAGCAGTTCTTC. Translating it yields CASSPGTFYNEQFF.

Concerning this clone itself: The same CDR3 is also encoded by other DNA sequences in this sample. The rearrangement uses TRBV13 and TRBJ1-2; TRBD1 might be the D (5 bases). The ends were cut back, 5 bases at V and 4 bases at J, with 11 bases in the middle. This CDR3 contains 13 residues. Germline lookup yields CDR1 PRHDT and CDR2 FYEKMQ (reference sequence). CDR3 sequence (DNA): TGTGCCAGCAGCCAGGGACCGGTCTATGGCTACACCTTC. Translation gives CASSQGPVYGYTF.

This clone is a singleton in its sample. The J gene is TRBJ1-1, the V gene TRBV27; 8 bases align to TRBD1. The CDR3 spans 17 residues. Germline V gene sequence: CDR1 MNHEY, CDR2 SMNVEV (reference sequence). Unmatched junction bases numbered 10, after V lost 3 bases and J lost 1 base. Here the CDR3 DNA reads TGTGCCAGCAGTTTTCGGGTCAGGGGGCCCACGAACACTGAAGCTTTCTTT. This translates into CASSFRVRGPTNTEAFF.

The chain uses TRBV7-8 and TRBJ2-7, with 11 bases fitting TRBD1. Germline V CDR1 and CDR2: SGHVS, FQNEAQ. V lost 5 bases to trimming and J lost 5 bases; unmatched junction nucleotides: 11. The CDR3 consists of 16 residues. CDR3 sequence: CASSQGRDRGYDEQYF. In nucleotides, the CDR3 is TGTGCCAGCAGCCAAGGCCGGGACAGGGGGTACGACGAGCAGTACTTC.

The chain is built from TRBV7-2 and TRBJ2-2; no reliable D call. V shed 1 base and J shed 3 bases, with 6 bases lying between them. This CDR3 spans 14 amino acids. Germline assignment: CDR1 SGHTA and CDR2 FQGNSA. The CDR3 sequence is CASSLGAYTGELFF. The CDR3 DNA sequence: TGTGCCAGCAGCTTAGGGGCCTACACCGGGGAGCTGTTTTTT.

The chain combines TRBV5-8 with TRBJ1-2; TRBD1 matches at 8 bases. Germline loops: CDR1 SGHTS, CDR2 YDEGEE. V trimming: 5 bases; J trimming: 4 bases; junction bases outside the gene matches: 4. CDR3 length: 13 residues. CDR3 region: CASSPTGGYGYTF. The CDR3, as DNA: TGTGCCAGCAGTCCTACAGGGGGCTATGGCTACACCTTC.

This clone was seen once. The V and J genes are TRBV27 and TRBJ2-3, with 7 bases matching TRBD1. Germline V lookup: CDR1 MNHEY, CDR2 SMNVEV (reference sequence). V shed 3 bases, J shed 0 bases, and the junction held 9 bases outside the gene matches. The CDR3 is made up of 17 amino acids. The CDR3 here is CASSFGGGQTSTDTQYF. The CDR3 DNA reads as TGTGCCAGCAGTTTCGGTGGGGGACAGACTAGCACAGATACGCAGTATTTT.